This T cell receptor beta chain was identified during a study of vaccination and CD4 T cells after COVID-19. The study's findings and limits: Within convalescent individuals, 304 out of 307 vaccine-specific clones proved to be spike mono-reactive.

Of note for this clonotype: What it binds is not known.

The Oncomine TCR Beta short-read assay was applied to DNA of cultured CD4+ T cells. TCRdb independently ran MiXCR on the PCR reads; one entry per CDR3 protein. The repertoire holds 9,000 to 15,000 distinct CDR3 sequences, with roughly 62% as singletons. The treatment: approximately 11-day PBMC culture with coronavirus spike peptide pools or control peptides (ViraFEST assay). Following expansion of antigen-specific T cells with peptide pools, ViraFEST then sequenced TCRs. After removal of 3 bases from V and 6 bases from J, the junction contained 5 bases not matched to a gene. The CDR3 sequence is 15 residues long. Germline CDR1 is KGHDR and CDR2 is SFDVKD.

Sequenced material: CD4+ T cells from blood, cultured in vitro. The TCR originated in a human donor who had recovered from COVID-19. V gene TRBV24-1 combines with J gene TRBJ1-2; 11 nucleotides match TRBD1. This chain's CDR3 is CATSDEGTGGDGYTF. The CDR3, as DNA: TGTGCCACCAGTGATGAGGGGACAGGGGGTGATGGCTACACCTTC.